This T cell receptor (beta chain) was recovered during a study of blood T cell repertoires in COVID-19. In the study overall: The United States, Italy and Spain were the sources of the acute and convalescent COVID-19 samples. T cells, B-cell-depleted T cells, or PBMCs provided the cDNA or gDNA that served as material.

As regards this clone: Other DNA sequences of this sample code for an identical CDR3.

In germline, CDR1 is SNHLY, CDR2 FYNNEI. Trimming removed 3 bases from V and 4 bases from J; junction bases left unmatched: 0. CDR3 length: 13 amino acids. Clinical history as reported by participants underpinned cohort assignment. Here immunoSEQ multiplex PCR was the method, and the copy in TCRdb shows in-frame clones only, minus some. In the table there are some 190,000 clones, about 86% of which are singletons. The receptor comes from a woman in her thirties or forties in a cohort exposed to, infected with or recovered from COVID-19 (not recorded which). The rearrangement joins TRBV2 to TRBJ1-2; 9 nucleotides align to TRBD1. Sequenced material: PBMCs or T cells enriched from blood (not recorded which). CDR3 residues: CASSEDRGYGYTF. CDR3 sequence (DNA): TGTGCCAGCAGTGAGGACAGGGGCTATGGCTACACCTTC.